The entry that follows covers one T cell receptor beta chain sequence. J gave up 4 bases and V 4 bases, and 6 bases lay outside the gene matches. CDR3 length: 16 amino acids. Germline V lookup: CDR1 SGHRS, CDR2 YFSETQ. The data belong to a study of blood T cell repertoires in COVID-19. Study-wide background: Samples taken during acute and convalescent COVID-19 were collected in the United States, Italy and Spain. Sample material is recorded as cDNA or gDNA derived from T cells, B-cell-depleted T cells, or PBMCs.

In the original analysis: Amplifying reference gene primers gave estimates of nucleated cell counts. The method was immunoSEQ multiplex PCR; TCRdb's version includes in-frame clones alone and lacks a portion of them. The D gene and trimming were derived from the DNA, and the V and J assignments and clone size from that table. Among some 130,000 clones, 60% to 75% were seen once, and the ten largest hold around 2%. The chain links TRBV5-1 to TRBJ2-2; 11 bases map to TRBD2. Specimen: peripheral blood. The sequence derives from a woman aged 65 to 85 with acute or convalescent COVID-19. CDR3 sequence reads: CASSPTLAGATGELFF. Here the CDR3 DNA reads TGCGCCAGCAGCCCAACACTAGCGGGAGCCACCGGGGAGCTGTTTTTT.